These 17 T cell receptor beta chains originate from one sample sequenced in a study of blood T cell repertoires in COVID-19. Repertoires were generated with immunoSEQ multiplex PCR, while TCRdb's copy carries only in-frame clones and drops some. The sample has roughly 150,000 clones, about 80% seen once. The specimen sequenced was peripheral blood. The receptors here all came from an older man who had recovered from COVID-19.

The rearrangement joins TRBV5-6 to TRBJ2-7; 10 bases are shared with TRBD2. This CDR3 is 14 amino acids long. CDR1 is SGHDT, CDR2 YYEEEE, per germline. With 4 bases clipped from V and 4 bases from J, the junction kept 5 bases outside the gene matches. CDR3 sequence (DNA): TGTGCCAGCAGCCCCGGGACTAGCGTTTACGAGCAGTACTTC. Protein sequence: CASSPGTSVYEQYF.

This rearrangement joins TRBV27 to TRBJ2-1, with D perhaps TRBD2 (5 bases). This CDR3 is 16 amino acids long. Trimming took off 0 bases at V and 1 base at J, with 10 bases between the two ends. From germline, CDR1 is MNHEY and CDR2 SMNVEV (reference sequence). The CDR3 nucleotides read TGTGCCAGCAGTTTATCGGTGCTAGCATCCTACAATGAGCAGTTCTTC. Its protein product is CASSLSVLASYNEQFF.

The J gene is TRBJ1-6, the V gene TRBV5-8, with D possibly matching TRBD1 (6 bases). V gave up 4 bases and J gave up 5 bases, with 13 bases separating them. The CDR3 runs 15 residues. CDR1 is SGHTS and CDR2 is YDEGEE in the germline V gene. CDR3 region: CASSQGSPDNSPLHF. The CDR3 DNA follows: TGTGCCAGCAGCCAGGGGAGTCCGGATAATTCACCCCTCCACTTT.

CDR3 nucleotide sequence: TGTGCCAGTAGCGTGGGTTATGGGGCTTCTAGCACAGATACGCAGTATTTT. This codes for CASSVGYGASSTDTQYF. V gene TRBV19 combines with J gene TRBJ2-3, with D possibly TRBD1 on 5 matching bases. In germline, CDR1 is LNHDA, CDR2 SQIVND (reference sequence). Trimming stripped 6 bases from V and 0 bases from J, with 19 bases between. The CDR3 is made up of 17 amino acids.

The chain has TRBV5-1 and TRBJ2-3; tentative D call: TRBD2 (6 bases). The CDR3 spans 16 residues. Germline loops: CDR1 SGHRS, CDR2 YFSETQ. Trimming took 3 bases from V and 2 from J, leaving 16 bases between them. Here the CDR3 DNA reads TGCGCCAGCAGCTCGCCTAGCGTTACCTACACAGATACGCAGTATTTT. This translates into CASSSPSVTYTDTQYF.

The genes are TRBV12-3 or TRBV12-4 and TRBJ2-3; D call uncertain. CDR3 length: 12 residues. The V end was cut by 5 bases, the J end by 3 bases, with 6 bases between. The CDR3: CASSPQTDTQYF. In nucleotides, the CDR3 is TGTGCCAGCAGTCCCCAGACAGATACGCAGTATTTT.

This chain connects TRBV18 to TRBJ1-1, with D uncertain. The CDR3 spans 15 residues. The V gene's germline CDR1 is KGHSH and CDR2 LQKENI. Trimming took 3 bases from V and 2 from J, leaving 13 bases between them. CDR3 in amino acids: CASSPMTSKNTEAFF. CDR3 nucleotides: TGTGCCAGCTCACCGATGACAAGCAAAAACACTGAAGCTTTCTTT. Combining the CDR3 with reference TRBV18 and TRBJ1-1 gives the whole variable domain NAGVMQNPRHLVRRRGQEARLRCSPMKGHSHVYWYRQLPEEGLKFMVYLQKENIIDESGMPKERFSAEFPKEGPSILRIQQVVRGDSAAYFCASSPMTSKNTEAFFGQGTRLTVV.

The V call is TRBV7-9, the J call TRBJ2-5; weak D call: TRBD1 (6 bases). The ends were cut back, 5 bases at V and 5 bases at J, with 9 bases in the middle. The CDR3 is 12 amino acids. Per the germline V gene, CDR1 is SEHNR and CDR2 is FQNEAQ (reference sequence). CDR3 protein: CASSPQGETQYF. CDR3 DNA: TGTGCCAGCAGCCCCCAGGGGGAGACCCAGTACTTC.

The chain links TRBV28 to TRBJ2-7; 10 positions match TRBD2. The germline V gene has CDR1 MDHEN and CDR2 SYDVKM. This CDR3 is 15 amino acids long. The V and J ends lost 3 bases and 3 bases, in that order; junction bases with no gene match: 5. The CDR3 here is CASSLTSGPYYEQYF. As DNA, the CDR3 is TGTGCCAGCAGTTTGACTAGCGGGCCCTACTACGAGCAGTACTTC.

The chain combines TRBV7-9 with TRBJ2-3; 9 nucleotides match TRBD2. This CDR3 spans 16 amino acids. The V gene end was trimmed by 0 bases and the J gene end by 3 bases; junction bases not matched to a gene: 4. Germline V gene sequence: CDR1 SEHNR, CDR2 FQNEAQ (reference sequence). The CDR3 nucleotides read TGTGCCAGCAGCTTAGCGCTAGCGGGATTTACAGATACGCAGTATTTT. Amino acid sequence: CASSLALAGFTDTQYF.

This clone appeared once. This chain connects TRBV28 to TRBJ2-7; D not resolved. The CDR3 covers 12 residues. In germline, CDR1 is MDHEN, CDR2 SYDVKM. The ends were cut back, 1 base at V and 4 bases at J, with 5 bases in the middle. The CDR3 DNA follows: TGTGCCAGCAGTTTATCGGAGTACGAGCAGTACTTC. Translated, it gives CASSLSEYEQYF.

The chain carries TRBV15 and TRBJ2-1; TRBD1 matches at 8 bases. Germline loops: CDR1 LNHNV, CDR2 YYDKDF (reference sequence). The CDR3 spans 15 residues. V shed 6 bases and J 3 bases; nucleotides not matched to a gene: 7. The CDR3 is CATSYGTGLYNEQFF. The CDR3 nucleotides read TGTGCCACCAGTTACGGGACAGGCCTCTACAATGAGCAGTTCTTC.

The chain couples TRBV6-2 or TRBV6-3 to TRBJ2-1; 10 nucleotides agree with TRBD2. After removal of 5 bases from V and 5 bases from J, the junction contained 12 bases not matched to a gene. The CDR3 runs to 17 residues. CDR1 MNHEY and CDR2 SVGEGT come from the germline V gene. CDR3 sequence reads: CASSNPLAGGTHNEQFF. The CDR3 coding sequence is TGTGCCAGCAGTAACCCATTAGCGGGAGGAACCCACAATGAGCAGTTCTTC.

The chain couples TRBV28 to TRBJ2-1; TRBD2 agrees at 11 bases. Losses at the gene ends were 5 bases for V and 10 bases for J; bases not matched to a gene: 1. This CDR3 contains 12 residues. Germline V CDR1 and CDR2: MDHEN, SYDVKM. The CDR3 region is CASSLAGGEQFF. DNA for the CDR3: TGTGCCAGCAGTCTAGCGGGAGGAGAGCAGTTCTTC.

The rearrangement joins TRBV6-5 to TRBJ2-7; 7 nucleotides line up with TRBD2. Germline loops: CDR1 MNHEY, CDR2 SVGAGI. V trimming: 2 bases; J trimming: 0 bases; junction bases outside the gene matches: 4. The CDR3 is made up of 15 amino acids. CDR3 in amino acids: CASSYLADSSYEQYF. Here the CDR3 DNA reads TGTGCCAGCAGTTACCTAGCGGATTCCTCCTACGAGCAGTACTTC.

The CDR3 sequence: CASSLDYPNTGELFF. For the CDR3, the DNA is TGTGCCAGCAGCCTTGACTACCCGAACACCGGGGAGCTGTTTTTT. The J gene is TRBJ2-2, the V gene TRBV11-2; D possibly corresponds to TRBD2 (5 bases). Trimming cost V 5 bases and J 0 bases, with 10 bases left between them. This CDR3 has 15 amino acids. Germline loops: CDR1 SGHAT, CDR2 FQNNGV.

This sequence joins TRBV6-1 and TRBJ2-5, with D possibly TRBD1 on 6 matching bases. This CDR3 contains 14 residues. Germline CDR1 reads MNHNS; CDR2 reads SASEGT. Trimming removed 1 base at V and 6 bases at J, with 12 bases between. CDR3 bases: TGTGCCAGCAGTGAAGTAGCAGGGGCACAGACCCAGTACTTC. Translating gives CASSEVAGAQTQYF.